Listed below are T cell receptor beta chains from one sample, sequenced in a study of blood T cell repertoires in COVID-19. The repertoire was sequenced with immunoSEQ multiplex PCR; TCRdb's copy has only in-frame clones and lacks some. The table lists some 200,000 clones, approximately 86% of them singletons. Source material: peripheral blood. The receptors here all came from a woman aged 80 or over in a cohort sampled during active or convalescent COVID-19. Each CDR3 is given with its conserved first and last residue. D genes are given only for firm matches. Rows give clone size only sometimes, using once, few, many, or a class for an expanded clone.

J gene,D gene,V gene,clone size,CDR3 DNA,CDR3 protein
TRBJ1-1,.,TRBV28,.,TGTGCCAGCAGGTCGGGGGACCATTACACTGAAGCTTTCTTT,CASRSGDHYTEAFF
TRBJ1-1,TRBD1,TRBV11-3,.,TGTGCCAGCAGCTTAGAATCAGGGGGCGTGGGGAACACTGAAGCTTTCTTT,CASSLESGGVGNTEAFF
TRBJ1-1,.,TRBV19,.,TGTGCCAGTAAACCAGGGCAGCGTAACACTGAAGCTTTCTTT,CASKPGQRNTEAFF
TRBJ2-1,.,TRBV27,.,TGTGCCAGCAGTTTCCCACTAGGGGAGCAGTTCTTC,CASSFPLGEQFF
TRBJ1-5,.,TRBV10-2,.,TGCGCCAGCAGTGAGTCGACGGTCCGGGGTAGTCAGCCCCAGCATTTT,CASSESTVRGSQPQHF
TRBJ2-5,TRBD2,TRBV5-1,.,TGCGCCAGCAGCCTTGGGACTAGCGGGGCCGCACTGGAGACCCAGTACTTC,CASSLGTSGAALETQYF
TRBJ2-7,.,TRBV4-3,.,TGCGCCAGCAGCCAAGACCTCACCGAGGGGACTTACGAGCAGTACTTC,CASSQDLTEGTYEQYF
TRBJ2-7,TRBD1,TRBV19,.,TGTGCCAGTAGTATACGTTCCGGGACAGGGCCCTACGAGCAGTACTTC,CASSIRSGTGPYEQYF
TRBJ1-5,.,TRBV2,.,TGTGCCAGCAGTGAACGGACAATACCTAGGGGCAATCAGCCCCAGCATTTT,CASSERTIPRGNQPQHF
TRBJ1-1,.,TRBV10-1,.,TGCGCCAGCAGTGAGGAGTTGAACACTGAAGCTTTCTTT,CASSEELNTEAFF
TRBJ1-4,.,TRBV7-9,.,TGTGCCAGCAGCGTCCAGGGCCCTAATGAAAAACTGTTTTTT,CASSVQGPNEKLFF
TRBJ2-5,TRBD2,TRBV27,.,TGTGCCAGCGGACGGGGGGGACTAGGATCCGCCGAGACCCAGTACTTC,CASGRGGLGSAETQYF
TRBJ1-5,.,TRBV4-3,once,TGCGCCAGCAGCCAAGAGTCTAGTAATAGCAATCAGCCCCAGCATTTT,CASSQESSNSNQPQHF
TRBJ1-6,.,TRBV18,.,TGTGCCAGCTCACCGTCAGGGATCAATAATTCACCCCTCCACTTT,CASSPSGINNSPLHF
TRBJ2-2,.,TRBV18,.,TGTGCCAGCTCCCCCCGGGACAAAACCGGGGAGCTGTTTTTT,CASSPRDKTGELFF
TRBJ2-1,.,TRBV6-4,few,TGTGCCAGCAGCGTGAGAGGGGGGGCGGAGGATGAGCAGTTCTTC,CASSVRGGAEDEQFF
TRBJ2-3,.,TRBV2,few,TGTGCCAGCAGTGTGGGTCAGCGAGGGGATACGCAGTATTTT,CASSVGQRGDTQYF
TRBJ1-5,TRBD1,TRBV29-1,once,TGCAGCGTCTGGACAGGGGATCAGCCCCAGCATTTT,CSVWTGDQPQHF
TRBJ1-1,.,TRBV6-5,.,TGTGCCAGCACCAACGGGGTAACTGAAGCTTTCTTT,CASTNGVTEAFF
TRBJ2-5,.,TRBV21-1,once,TGTGCCAGCAGCAAATGTCCCGGACAGGGAGAGACCCAGTACTTC,CASSKCPGQGETQYF
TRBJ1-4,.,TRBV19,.,TGTGCCACCAAGGCGAGGGTGCAGAGTGAAAAACTGTTTTTT,CATKARVQSEKLFF
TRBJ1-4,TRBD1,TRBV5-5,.,TGTGCCAGCAGCTTGTCCTTGGGACAGGAGGGTGAAAAACTGTTTTTT,CASSLSLGQEGEKLFF
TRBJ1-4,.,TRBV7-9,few,TGTGCCAGCAGCACGATAGGACAGAAGCATCATGAAAAACTGTTTTTT,CASSTIGQKHHEKLFF
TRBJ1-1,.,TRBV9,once,TGTGCCAGCAGCGGGCGCGGAGGGTTGAACACTGAAGCTTTCTTT,CASSGRGGLNTEAFF
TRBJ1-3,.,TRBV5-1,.,TGCGCCAGCAGCTTCGCTCCTCTTACGGGTGCCTCTGGAAACACCATATATTTT,CASSFAPLTGASGNTIYF
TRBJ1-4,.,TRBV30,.,TGTGCCTGGAGTGCTAACGGCAGGGGTGAAAAACTGTTTTTT,CAWSANGRGEKLFF
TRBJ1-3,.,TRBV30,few,TGTGCCTGGAGTGCTTCAGGTACATTACGAAACACCATATATTTT,CAWSASGTLRNTIYF
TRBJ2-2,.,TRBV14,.,TGTGCCAGCAGCCAGTCACAGGAGGGCGGGGAGCTGTTTTTT,CASSQSQEGGELFF
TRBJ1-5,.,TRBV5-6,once,TGTGCCAGCAGCTTGGGTCAATCCAATCAGCCCCAGCATTTT,CASSLGQSNQPQHF
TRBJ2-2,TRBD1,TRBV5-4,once,TGTGCCAGCAGCTTGGAAGGGGGCCAGAACACCGGGGAGCTGTTTTTT,CASSLEGGQNTGELFF
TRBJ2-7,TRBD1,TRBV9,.,TGTGCCAGCAGCGGGGGACAGGGGAGCGAGCAGTACTTC,CASSGGQGSEQYF
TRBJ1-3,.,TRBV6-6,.,TGTGCCAGCAGGCTACGGAAGTCGGGAGACACCATATATTTT,CASRLRKSGDTIYF
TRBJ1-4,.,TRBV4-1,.,TGCGCCAGCAAGACATTACCTGCAACTAATGAAAAACTGTTTTTT,CASKTLPATNEKLFF